The entry below describes one T cell receptor beta chain. Its antigen is not known. These data are taken from a study of beta chain features in type 1 diabetes. Findings and limits, study-wide: The study found that naive, central memory and Treg TCRB repertoires appeared more similar in patients than in healthy donors. The study found moderately but significantly shorter TCRB CDR3s in all four CD4+ subsets of Type 1 diabetes patients.

cDNA synthesis used the whole RNA isolate, giving expressed TCRB sequences. The protocol was immunoSEQ multiplex PCR, while the TCRdb copy is restricted to in-frame clones and leaves out a portion. Found here are 300,000 to 350,000 clones, 14% of them singletons; the top ten hold approximately 6.7%. Sorting that relied on CD45RO/CCR7/CD25/CD127/CD95/CD27 yielded CD4+ naive, central memory, regulatory and stem cell-like memory cells. CDR1 is SGHAT, CDR2 FQDESV, per germline (reference sequence). CDR3 size: 15 residues. V dropped 3 bases and J dropped 0 bases, with 9 bases sitting between them. Input material: central memory CD4+ T cells from blood. V is TRBV11-1 and J is TRBJ1-3; no firm D call. This clonotype originated in a man aged 25-45 years in good health. CDR3 region: CASSFGPDSGNTIYF. The CDR3, as DNA: TGTGCCAGCAGCTTCGGTCCAGACTCTGGAAACACCATATATTTT.